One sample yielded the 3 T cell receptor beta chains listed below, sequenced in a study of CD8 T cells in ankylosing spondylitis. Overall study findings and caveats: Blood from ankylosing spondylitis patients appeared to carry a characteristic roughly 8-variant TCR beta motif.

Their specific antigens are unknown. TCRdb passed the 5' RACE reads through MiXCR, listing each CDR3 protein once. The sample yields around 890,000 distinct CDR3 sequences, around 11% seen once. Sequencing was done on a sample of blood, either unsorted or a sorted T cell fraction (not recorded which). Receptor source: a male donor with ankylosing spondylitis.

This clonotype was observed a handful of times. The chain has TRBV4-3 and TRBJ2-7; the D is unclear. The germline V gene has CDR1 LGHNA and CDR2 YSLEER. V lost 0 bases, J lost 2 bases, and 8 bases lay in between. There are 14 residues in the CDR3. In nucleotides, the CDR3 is TGCGCCAGCAGCCAAGAATGGGGTACCTACGAGCAGTACTTC. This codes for CASSQEWGTYEQYF.

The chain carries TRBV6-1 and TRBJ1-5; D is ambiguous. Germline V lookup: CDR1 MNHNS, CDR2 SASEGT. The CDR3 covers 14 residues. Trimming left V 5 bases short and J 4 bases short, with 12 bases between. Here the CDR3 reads CASSTVGINQPQHF. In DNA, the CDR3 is TGTGCCAGCAGTACAGTAGGGATTAATCAGCCCCAGCATTTT.

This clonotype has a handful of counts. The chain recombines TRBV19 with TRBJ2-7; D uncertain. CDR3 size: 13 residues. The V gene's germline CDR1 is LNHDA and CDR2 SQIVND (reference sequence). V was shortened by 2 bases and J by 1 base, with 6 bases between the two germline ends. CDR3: CASSIQISYEQYF. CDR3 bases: TGTGCCAGTAGTATACAGATTTCCTACGAGCAGTACTTC.